These 26 T cell receptor beta chains originate from one sample sequenced in a study of neurological immune-mediated disorders. TCRdb re-derived calls from the 5' RACE reads in MiXCR, one entry per CDR3 protein. Of fewer than 85,000 distinct CDR3 sequences in the sample, about 5% were seen once. The sample consisted of PBMCs. The receptors shown here come from a woman under 40 with multiple sclerosis.

The chain joins TRBV28 to TRBJ2-4; TRBD2 is a possible D gene (5 bases). Germline CDR1 and CDR2: MDHEN and SYDVKM. The CDR3 runs 15 residues. V was cut by 3 bases and J by 2 bases, with 11 bases left in between. The CDR3 nucleotides are TGTGCCAGCAGTTTTACGGACTTATCCAAAAACATTCAGTACTTC. Protein sequence: CASSFTDLSKNIQYF. Supplemented by reference TRBV28 and TRBJ2-4, the full variable domain reads DVKVTQSSRYLVKRTGEKVFLECVQDMDHENMFWYRQDPGLGLRLIYFSYDVKMKEKGDIPEGYSVSREKKERFSLILESASTNQTSMYLCASSFTDLSKNIQYFGAGTRLSVL.

This clonotype was counted ten times or more. The rearrangement uses TRBV20-1 and TRBJ1-6; TRBD1 matches 7 bases. J was trimmed by 7 bases and V by 2 bases; bases with no gene match: 8. The CDR3 spans 15 residues. CDR1 is DFQATT, CDR2 SNEGSKA, per germline (reference sequence). The DNA for the CDR3 is TGCAGTGCTAGACTCCCGGGACAGAAGAATTCACCCCTCCACTTT. As protein: CSARLPGQKNSPLHF.

This clonotype has only a few counts. V usage is TRBV25-1 and J usage is TRBJ2-7; 8 bases line up with TRBD1. CDR3 size: 14 residues. Per the germline V gene, CDR1 is MGHDK and CDR2 is SYGVNS. V shed 6 bases and J 2 bases; nucleotides not matched to a gene: 6. The CDR3 region is CASSLDRETYEQYF. The CDR3 nucleotides read TGTGCCAGCAGCTTGGACAGGGAGACCTACGAGCAGTACTTC.

This clonotype was picked up many times. The gene calls are TRBV7-2 and TRBJ1-2; 8 bases are shared with TRBD1. The V gene's germline CDR1 is SGHTA and CDR2 FQGNSA. The CDR3 length is 14 residues. J was trimmed by 2 bases and V by 3 bases; bases with no gene match: 2. The CDR3: CASSFTGGNYGYTF. CDR3 DNA sequence: TGTGCCAGCAGCTTTACAGGGGGGAACTATGGCTACACCTTC.

This clonotype was seen at least ten times. The chain joins TRBV12-3 or TRBV12-4 to TRBJ2-3; 9 bases agree with TRBD1. There are 16 residues in the CDR3. V trimming: 3 bases; J trimming: 2 bases; junction bases outside the gene matches: 6. The CDR3 spells CASSLARDRATDTQYF. CDR3 coding DNA: TGTGCCAGCAGTTTGGCTAGGGACAGGGCCACAGATACGCAGTATTTT.

This chain connects TRBV15 to TRBJ1-3; D unclear. The CDR3 loop spans 12 amino acids. Germline V gene data show CDR1 as LNHNV and CDR2 as YYDKDF (reference sequence). The germline V and J ends were trimmed by 3 bases and 3 bases, with 3 bases remaining between them. The CDR3 sequence: CATSSGGNTIYF. The CDR3 region has the DNA TGTGCCACCAGCAGTGGTGGAAACACCATATATTTT.

This clonotype was detected ten times or more. The J gene is TRBJ2-6, the V gene TRBV28; no firm D call. The ends were cut back, 3 bases at V and 0 bases at J, with 9 bases in the middle. This CDR3 is 16 amino acids long. CDR1 MDHEN and CDR2 SYDVKM come from the germline V gene. CDR3 DNA: TGTGCCAGCAGTTTTGGGCGGAACTCTGGGGCCAACGTCCTGACTTTC. Translation: CASSFGRNSGANVLTF.

This clonotype was detected only a few times. The gene calls are TRBV20-1 and TRBJ2-1; D could derive from TRBD1 or TRBD2 (5 bases each). Trimming took 0 bases from V and 7 from J, leaving 10 bases between them. Looked up from germline, CDR1 is DFQATT and CDR2 is SNEGSKA (reference sequence). This CDR3 contains 13 residues. The DNA for the CDR3 is TGCAGTGCTAGAGATAATTGGGGGAATGAGCAGTTCTTC. Protein: CSARDNWGNEQFF.

This clonotype was counted at least ten times. The chain carries TRBV27 and TRBJ2-7; possible D gene TRBD2, 6 bases. In germline, CDR1 is MNHEY, CDR2 SMNVEV (reference sequence). CDR3 size: 16 residues. V was shortened by 5 bases and J by 4 bases, with 21 bases between the two germline ends. Here the CDR3 reads CASSPRDSQDYYEQYF. In nucleotides, the CDR3 is TGTGCCAGCAGTCCACGGGACTCCCAAGATTATTACGAGCAGTACTTC.

This clonotype was recorded at least ten times. This sequence joins TRBV7-2 and TRBJ2-3, with TRBD2 identical over 7 bases. Losses at the gene ends were 3 bases for V and 0 bases for J; bases not matched to a gene: 3. This CDR3 contains 15 residues. Germline assignment: CDR1 SGHTA and CDR2 FQGNSA. This CDR3 is CASSFLAASTDTQYF. The DNA of the CDR3 is TGTGCCAGCAGCTTTCTAGCGGCTAGCACAGATACGCAGTATTTT.

About this clonotype: This may be a read error: a much more frequent sequence differs by one nucleotide. This chain uses TRBV7-9 with TRBJ1-4; 9 bases are shared with TRBD1. CDR1 SEHNR and CDR2 FQNEAQ come from the germline V gene (reference sequence). This CDR3 comprises 14 residues. V dropped 7 bases and J dropped 7; count of bases not matched to a gene: 7. The DNA for the CDR3 is TGTGCCAGCAACTCGGGACAGGGTGGTGAAAAACTGTTTTTT. This encodes CASNSGQGGEKLFF.

This clonotype was seen only a few times. The chain has TRBV25-1 and TRBJ2-7; D remains unclear. Deletions cut 6 bases from V and 5 bases from J, with 11 bases between. CDR3 length: 12 residues. CDR1 and CDR2 from the germline V gene are MGHDK and SYGVNS. In DNA, the CDR3 is TGTGCCAGCAGGGGTTTTGGGCACGAGCAGTACTTC. This encodes CASRGFGHEQYF.

This clonotype is medium-sized (0.01 to 0.1%) within its sample. The J gene is TRBJ2-1, the V gene TRBV12-3 or TRBV12-4, with a weak D call TRBD1 (6 bases). V was clipped by 4 bases and J by 15 bases, with 16 bases between them. This CDR3 region has 12 residues. CDR3 sequence: CASSYPLGAAFF. The CDR3 coding sequence is TGTGCCAGCAGTTATCCGTTGGGGGCGGCGTTCTTC.

This clonotype was picked up a small number of times. The J gene is TRBJ1-1, the V gene TRBV5-5, with D unclear. Germline loops: CDR1 SGHKS, CDR2 YYEKEE (reference sequence). The CDR3 covers 13 residues. The V gene lost 0 bases and the J gene lost 8 bases, with 11 bases spanning the gap. Written as DNA, the CDR3 is TGTGCCAGCAGCTTGGACGACATGGGAGAAGCTTTCTTT. It specifies CASSLDDMGEAFF. Full variable domain (outside the CDR3, taken from reference TRBV5-5 and TRBJ1-1): DAGVTQSPTHLIKTRGQQVTLRCSPISGHKSVSWYQQVLGQGPQFIFQYYEKEERGRGNFPDRFSARQFPNYSSELNVNALLLGDSALYLCASSLDDMGEAFFGQGTRLTVV.

The chain links TRBV7-2 to TRBJ2-5; 11 bases are shared with TRBD2. V shed 3 bases and J 4 bases; nucleotides not matched to a gene: 1. CDR1 and CDR2 from the germline V gene are SGHTA and FQGNSA. The CDR3 runs 14 residues. The CDR3 bases are TGTGCCAGCAGCTTGACTAGCGGGGTAGAGACCCAGTACTTC. The encoded protein is CASSLTSGVETQYF.

The rearrangement links TRBV5-1 to TRBJ2-2; D remains unclear. The CDR3 contains 14 residues. Germline CDR1 reads SGHRS; CDR2 reads YFSETQ. V was pared by 2 bases and J by 1 base, with 6 bases between. The CDR3 is CASSFGLNTGELFF. In nucleotides, the CDR3 is TGCGCCAGCAGCTTTGGCTTGAACACCGGGGAGCTGTTTTTT. Supplemented by reference TRBV5-1 and TRBJ2-2, the full variable domain reads KAGVTQTPRYLIKTRGQQVTLSCSPISGHRSVSWYQQTPGQGLQFLFEYFSETQRNKGNFPGRFSGRQFSNSRSEMNVSTLELGDSALYLCASSFGLNTGELFFGEGSRLTVL.

The CDR3 DNA follows: TGTGCCAGCAGTTATGAGGCCGCAATCGGCGGCCGCAATGAGCAGTTCTTC. It translates to CASSYEAAIGGRNEQFF. The rearrangement joins TRBV6-5 to TRBJ2-1; D is ambiguous. CDR1 is MNHEY, CDR2 SVGAGI, per germline. The CDR3 is made up of 17 amino acids. V lost 3 bases to trimming and J lost 6 bases, with 21 bases between them.

This clonotype was seen many times. The chain combines TRBV20-1 with TRBJ2-7; D is perhaps TRBD1 (6 bases). V gave up 6 bases and J gave up 0 bases, with 15 bases separating them. In germline, CDR1 is DFQATT, CDR2 SNEGSKA (reference sequence). The CDR3 spans 14 residues. The DNA of the CDR3 is TGCAGTGCCCGTAGGGACACCAGCTCCTACGAGCAGTACTTC. It yields the protein CSARRDTSSYEQYF.

This clonotype was recorded many times. This chain connects TRBV6-5 to TRBJ2-7, with TRBD1 matching over 8 bases. The CDR3 contains 15 residues. The germline gives CDR1 MNHEY, CDR2 SVGAGI. V lost 5 bases and J lost 4; bases outside the gene matches: 10. In DNA form, the CDR3 reads TGTGCCAGCAGTGGCCCAGGGGGCGAGGGTTACGAGCAGTACTTC. Its translation: CASSGPGGEGYEQYF.

This clonotype occurred many times. This chain uses TRBV9 with TRBJ2-2, with 10 bases aligning to TRBD1. The CDR3 extends over 16 amino acids. Germline CDR1 SGDLS, CDR2 YYNGEE. J was trimmed by 5 bases and V by 4 bases; bases with no gene match: 8. CDR3 loop: CASSPKGQGRTGELFF. CDR3 in DNA: TGTGCCAGCAGCCCTAAGGGACAGGGGAGAACCGGGGAGCTGTTTTTT.

This clonotype was seen repeatedly, ten times or more. The genes are TRBV7-9 and TRBJ2-3, with 9 positions matching TRBD2. V lost 2 bases, J lost 2 bases, and 5 bases stayed unmatched. CDR3 length: 16 residues. Germline-derived CDR1 and CDR2 are SEHNR and FQNEAQ (reference sequence). This CDR3 reads CASSLWASGDTDTQYF. The CDR3 coding sequence is TGTGCCAGCAGCTTATGGGCTAGCGGGGACACAGATACGCAGTATTTT. The full variable domain, with the rest looked up from reference TRBV7-9 and TRBJ2-3, is DTGVSQNPRHKITKRGQNVTFRCDPISEHNRLYWYRQTLGQGPEFLTYFQNEAQLEKSRLLSDRFSAERPKGSFSTLEIQRTEQGDSAMYLCASSLWASGDTDTQYFGPGTRLTVL.

This clonotype occurred many times. This chain uses TRBV10-3 with TRBJ1-1, with 12 bases fitting TRBD1. V lost 6 bases and J lost 5; bases outside the gene matches: 10. CDR1 and CDR2 (germline): ENHRY, SYGVKD. The CDR3 runs to 16 residues. Here the CDR3 reads CAIRNRDRGRETEAFF. As DNA, the CDR3 is TGTGCCATCAGAAACCGGGACAGGGGGCGAGAGACTGAAGCTTTCTTT.

This clonotype turned up a few times. The chain employs TRBV6-6 and TRBJ2-3; 7 bases are a match to TRBD2. With V trimmed by 7 bases and J by 4 bases, 2 bases remained unmatched. Germline V gene sequence: CDR1 MNHNY, CDR2 SVGAGI (reference sequence). The CDR3 is 12 amino acids. The CDR3 region has the DNA TGTGCCAGCACTCTAGCGGCAGATACGCAGTATTTT. Translation gives CASTLAADTQYF.

This clonotype came up many times. The V and J genes are TRBV7-2 and TRBJ1-2; possible D gene TRBD1, 5 bases. CDR3 size: 15 residues. The germline V gene has CDR1 SGHTA and CDR2 FQGNSA. V was shortened by 1 base and J by 2 bases, with 11 bases between the two germline ends. CDR3: CASSLEFPGNYGYTF. The CDR3 DNA is TGTGCCAGCAGCTTAGAGTTTCCAGGGAACTATGGCTACACCTTC.

This clonotype was found many times. The V call is TRBV5-6, the J call TRBJ1-3, with 10 bases matching TRBD1. The CDR3 covers 14 residues. Losses at the gene ends were 7 bases for V and 6 bases for J; bases not matched to a gene: 7. Germline lookup yields CDR1 SGHDT and CDR2 YYEEEE. The chain's CDR3 is CASSRQGASNTIYF. The CDR3 region has the DNA TGTGCCAGCTCCCGACAGGGGGCATCAAACACCATATATTTT. Filled out from reference TRBV5-6 and TRBJ1-3, the complete variable domain reads DAGVTQSPTHLIKTRGQQVTLRCSPKSGHDTVSWYQQALGQGPQFIFQYYEEEERQRGNFPDRFSGHQFPNYSSELNVNALLLGDSALYLCASSRQGASNTIYFGEGSWLTVV.

This sequence joins TRBV18 and TRBJ1-5; no reliable D call. Germline V gene data show CDR1 as KGHSH and CDR2 as LQKENI. This CDR3 has 14 residues. V lost 3 bases and J 0 bases, leaving 6 bases between the germline ends. In DNA, the CDR3 is TGTGCCAGCTCACCGGATAATAGCAATCAGCCCCAGCATTTT. Encoded protein: CASSPDNSNQPQHF. Variable domain in full (rest from reference TRBV18 and TRBJ1-5): NAGVMQNPRHLVRRRGQEARLRCSPMKGHSHVYWYRQLPEEGLKFMVYLQKENIIDESGMPKERFSAEFPKEGPSILRIQQVVRGDSAAYFCASSPDNSNQPQHFGDGTRLSIL.